Below are 9 T cell receptor beta chains sequenced from a single sample in a study of cytomegalovirus exposure and HLA in healthy donors. PCR employed 60 Vbeta and 13 Jbeta primers. TCRdb's copy holds only in-frame clones and misses some; the assay was immunoSEQ multiplex PCR. The table lists approximately 100,000 clones, approximately 64% of them singletons, with around 3.5% in the top ten. Sequencing was done on a sample of PBMCs. Receptors were obtained from a woman aged 45-65 years in good health and CMV-seronegative.

This clone is a singleton in its sample. This chain joins TRBV5-4 and TRBJ2-1, with a possible D match to TRBD2 (7 bases). The V gene lost 10 bases and the J gene lost 2 bases, with 16 bases spanning the gap. The length of the CDR3 is 14 residues. The germline V gene encodes CDR1 SGHNT and CDR2 YYREEE (reference sequence). The CDR3, as DNA: TGTGCCCTCCAGGGAGGGGGGACCTACAATGAGCAGTTCTTC. Amino acids: CALQGGGTYNEQFF.

The genes are TRBV19 and TRBJ1-1, with D possibly matching TRBD1 (5 bases). CDR1 is LNHDA and CDR2 is SQIVND in the germline V gene (reference sequence). V lost 5 bases and J 7 bases, leaving 8 bases between the germline ends. CDR3 length: 11 residues. The CDR3 DNA is TGTGCCAGTAGTGGGGGGGGTGAAGCTTTCTTT. Translation: CASSGGGEAFF.

DNA of the CDR3: TGCGCCAGCAGCTCGGAATTGGGACAGAAGACCTACGAGCAGTACTTC. Its translation: CASSSELGQKTYEQYF. The rearrangement links TRBV5-1 to TRBJ2-7; 7 positions match TRBD1. Germline trimming cut 3 bases from V and 2 bases from J; bases unmatched to any gene: 11. This CDR3 contains 16 residues. Germline CDR1 is SGHRS and CDR2 is YFSETQ.

The chain couples TRBV7-2 to TRBJ2-1; 12 bases fit TRBD2. The V gene's germline CDR1 is SGHTA and CDR2 FQGNSA. This CDR3 has 16 amino acids. V lost 5 bases and J lost 10; bases outside the gene matches: 12. As DNA, the CDR3 is TGTGCCAGCAGCCCGGGACTAGCGGGCTCTTCAGAAGAGCAGTTCTTC. Its protein is CASSPGLAGSSEEQFF. Full variable domain (outside the CDR3, taken from reference TRBV7-2 and TRBJ2-1): GAGVSQSPSNKVTEKGKDVELRCDPISGHTALYWYRQSLGQGLEFLIYFQGNSAPDKSGLPSDRFSAERTGGSVSTLTIQRTQQEDSAVYLCASSPGLAGSSEEQFFGPGTRLTVL.

This sequence joins TRBV27 and TRBJ2-5; unclear D gene. V was pared by 5 bases and J by 3 bases, with 16 bases between. Germline assignment: CDR1 MNHEY and CDR2 SMNVEV (reference sequence). The CDR3 is 15 residues long. CDR3 protein: CASSPWVTSEETQYF. The CDR3 region has the DNA TGTGCCAGCAGTCCGTGGGTGACTTCCGAAGAGACCCAGTACTTC.

V is TRBV27 and J is TRBJ2-7, with a tentative D call TRBD1 (5 bases). This CDR3 is built from 13 residues. Trimming pared 5 bases from V and 6 bases from J, leaving 14 bases between. CDR1 is MNHEY, CDR2 SMNVEV, per germline (reference sequence). The DNA of the CDR3 is TGTGCCAGCAGTCTTGGGCAGGGCTCCGAGCAGTACTTC. It encodes CASSLGQGSEQYF.

This clone appeared once. The chain is built from TRBV27 and TRBJ2-1; 10 bases map to TRBD2. Germline V gives CDR1 MNHEY, CDR2 SMNVEV (reference sequence). After removal of 0 bases from V and 10 bases from J, the junction contained 9 bases not matched to a gene. The CDR3 is made up of 16 amino acids. CDR3 amino acids: CASSLSRLAGAREQFF. In DNA form, the CDR3 reads TGTGCCAGCAGTTTATCGAGGCTAGCGGGAGCACGGGAGCAGTTCTTC.

The rearrangement links TRBV19 to TRBJ1-5; a possible D gene is TRBD1 (6 bases). The CDR3 runs 16 residues. Germline-derived CDR1 and CDR2 are LNHDA and SQIVND (reference sequence). V gave up 4 bases and J gave up 0 bases, with 13 bases separating them. The CDR3, as DNA: TGTGCCAGTAGTAGAGGACAGCCAAATAGCAATCAGCCCCAGCATTTT. It yields the protein CASSRGQPNSNQPQHF. Full variable domain (missing parts from reference TRBV19 and TRBJ1-5): DGGITQSPKYLFRKEGQNVTLSCEQNLNHDAMYWYRQDPGQGLRLIYYSQIVNDFQKGDIAEGYSVSREKKESFPLTVTSAQKNPTAFYLCASSRGQPNSNQPQHFGDGTRLSIL.

The J gene is TRBJ1-4, the V gene TRBV11-2, with 7 bases lining up with TRBD1. With V trimmed by 6 bases and J by 5 bases, 18 bases remained unmatched. The germline V gene encodes CDR1 SGHAT and CDR2 FQNNGV. This CDR3 has 18 residues. The CDR3: CASRKAIGWDSANEKLFF. In nucleotides, the CDR3 is TGTGCCAGCAGAAAAGCGATCGGTTGGGACAGTGCGAATGAAAAACTGTTTTTT.